This T cell receptor beta chain derives from a study of identifying expanded T cells in peripheral blood. Sequencing was performed with immunoSEQ multiplex PCR; in TCRdb, only in-frame clones are kept and a portion is missing. The sample has about 58,000 clones; approximately 89% are singletons. Study outcomes and limitations: Technical replicates showed around 1.2 changed clones; around two weeks roughly 16; four weeks 19.

This clone was recorded once. Its antigen is unidentified. Trimming took 5 bases from V and 2 from J, leaving 12 bases between them. Germline CDR1 reads MNHEY; CDR2 reads SVGAGI. The CDR3 totals 14 residues. The V and J genes are TRBV6-5 and TRBJ1-1; D unclear. The clonotype comes from a person aged 18-70 years in good health. The sample comprised blood. The DNA for the CDR3 is TGTGCCAGCAGTGGCGTAGGAGGTAACACTGAAGCTTTCTTT. Protein: CASSGVGGNTEAFF.